This T cell receptor (beta chain) is from a study of blood T cell repertoires in COVID-19. In the study overall: PBMCs, B-cell-depleted T cells, or T cells provided the cDNA or gDNA that made up the material.

Profiled with immunoSEQ multiplex PCR; TCRdb holds only in-frame clones, not every one. The table has around 100,000 clones, roughly 83% seen once. The germline gives CDR1 SGDLS, CDR2 YYNGEE. This CDR3 spans 15 amino acids. The V gene end was trimmed by 4 bases and the J gene end by 8 bases; junction bases not matched to a gene: 11. The TCR comes from a woman older than 75 with active or convalescent COVID-19. Sequencing was performed on peripheral blood. The chain is built from TRBV9 and TRBJ2-1; 8 positions match TRBD2. Here the CDR3 reads CASSRSAGVTYEQFF. In DNA, the CDR3 is TGTGCCAGCAGCCGTTCAGCGGGAGTTACCTATGAGCAGTTCTTC.